This TCR beta chain emerged from a study of PD-1 blockade in classical Hodgkin lymphoma. V shed 1 base, J shed 5 bases, and the junction held 4 bases outside the gene matches. Germline CDR1 is GTSNPN and CDR2 is SVGIG (reference sequence). The CDR3 contains 13 residues. After autologous stem cell transplantation all patients relapsed, and prior brentuximab vedotin exposure differed between cohorts. A note on this clone: Antigen: not known.

Study-wide points: TCR diversity rose significantly by C4D1 in CD4+ but not CD8+ cells. The study reported lower baseline TCR diversity in newly diagnosed patients than in healthy donors. For complete responders, baseline diversity was comparable to that of newly diagnosed patients.

TCRdb keeps only in-frame clones here, not all; method: immunoSEQ multiplex PCR. The sample yields 42,000 or so clones, around 87% seen once. This sequence joins TRBV30 and TRBJ1-1; TRBD1 agrees at 7 bases. The TCR was taken from a human donor with classical Hodgkin lymphoma. The material sequenced was peripheral blood mononuclear cells (PBMCs), taken before the second cycle of nivolumab. As DNA, the CDR3 is TGTGCCTGGAGTGCTGACAGGGAGACTGAAGCTTTCTTT. Translation gives CAWSADRETEAFF.